The next 28 T cell receptor beta chains were all read from a single sample in a study of long-term antiretroviral therapy in people with HIV. Researchers report immunoSEQ v3.0 was run at survey level. Profiling relied on immunoSEQ multiplex PCR, and the TCRdb table lists in-frame clones only, not all of them. The sample gives about 22,000 clones, 70% to 90% of which show up once; around 6.5% is in the top ten. The specimen was unsorted PBMCs, collected 0.6 years after starting antiretroviral therapy. The receptors originated from a man aged 60-69 years with HIV.

The gene calls are TRBV6-5 and TRBJ2-4, with D possibly being TRBD1 or TRBD2 (5 bases each). The V end lost 0 bases, the J end lost 8 bases, and 11 bases lay between the germline ends. CDR3 length equals 14 residues. The V gene's germline CDR1 is MNHEY and CDR2 SVGAGI. In DNA form, the CDR3 reads TGTGCCAGCAGTTACTCCAGAGGGGAATACATTCAGTACTTC. As protein: CASSYSRGEYIQYF.

The chain carries TRBV10-2 and TRBJ2-7; D possibly corresponds to TRBD2 (6 bases). CDR1 and CDR2 from the germline V gene are WSHSY and SAAADI. V dropped 7 bases and J dropped 4 bases, with 14 bases sitting between them. CDR3 length: 13 residues. CDR3 DNA: TGCGCCAGCACAACTAGCAGAGATTACGAGCAGTACTTC. Translation gives CASTTSRDYEQYF.

The chain has TRBV18 and TRBJ2-3; 9 bases line up with TRBD2. The CDR3 is made up of 18 amino acids. Germline V gene data show CDR1 as KGHSH and CDR2 as LQKENI. Trimming at V came to 4 bases and at J to 4 bases, leaving 15 bases not matched to a gene. The CDR3 nucleotides are TGTGCCAGCTCACAAGGACGAACTAGCGGGTCGAACCCAGATACGCAGTATTTT. This encodes CASSQGRTSGSNPDTQYF.

This chain joins TRBV7-7 and TRBJ2-4, with 8 positions matching TRBD2. Germline lookup yields CDR1 SSHAT and CDR2 FNYEAQ (reference sequence). V was pared by 5 bases and J by 8 bases, with 5 bases of the junction left unmatched. The CDR3 is 13 residues long. CDR3 protein: CASSPAGGDIQYF. DNA for the CDR3: TGTGCCAGCAGCCCGGCCGGGGGGGACATTCAGTACTTC.

The J gene is TRBJ2-5, the V gene TRBV5-4, with D possibly TRBD1 on 7 matching bases. V was pared by 0 bases and J by 4 bases, with 19 bases between. This CDR3 spans 17 amino acids. Germline V gives CDR1 SGHNT, CDR2 YYREEE (reference sequence). The CDR3 sequence is CASSLGLRQGGAETQYF. CDR3 nucleotide sequence: TGTGCCAGCAGCTTGGGACTCCGACAGGGCGGGGCAGAGACCCAGTACTTC. Using reference TRBV5-4 and TRBJ2-5 for the parts outside the CDR3, the full variable domain is ETGVTQSPTHLIKTRGQQVTLRCSSQSGHNTVSWYQQALGQGPQFIFQYYREEENGRGNFPPRFSGLQFPNYSSELNVNALELDDSALYLCASSLGLRQGGAETQYFGPGTRLLVL.

This chain connects TRBV27 to TRBJ2-3; TRBD2 is a possible D gene (6 bases). The CDR3 is made up of 14 amino acids. Trimming removed 7 bases at V and 6 bases at J, with 17 bases between. The germline V gene encodes CDR1 MNHEY and CDR2 SMNVEV (reference sequence). The CDR3 sequence is CASIGGLPADTQYF. The CDR3 DNA sequence: TGTGCCAGCATAGGAGGGTTACCCGCCGATACGCAGTATTTT.

CDR3 in DNA: TGTGCCAGCAGTTCGCTCGAACAGGGGGAGTACTCACCCCTCCACTTT. It translates to CASSSLEQGEYSPLHF. The rearrangement uses TRBV28 and TRBJ1-6; 8 bases line up with TRBD1. J lost 10 bases, V lost 4 bases, and 12 bases had no gene match. Germline V gene lookup returns CDR1 MDHEN and CDR2 SYDVKM. This CDR3 is 16 amino acids long.

The chain uses TRBV5-1 and TRBJ1-2, with D maybe TRBD1 (6 bases). CDR1 SGHRS and CDR2 YFSETQ come from the germline V gene. Trimming took 3 bases from V and 5 from J, leaving 32 bases between them. The CDR3 has 20 residues. As DNA, the CDR3 is TGCGCCAGCAGCTCGGATCCGGGACACATGAAAACCAGAGACGGTTATGGCTACACCTTC. It specifies CASSSDPGHMKTRDGYGYTF.

The J gene is TRBJ2-4, the V gene TRBV6-5, with a tentative D call TRBD2 (6 bases). The CDR3 length is 12 residues. Trimming removed 0 bases at V and 9 bases at J, with 6 bases between. CDR1 is MNHEY and CDR2 is SVGAGI in the germline V gene. The CDR3 DNA is TGTGCCAGCAGTTACTCGGGGGGCATTCAGTACTTC. Encoded protein: CASSYSGGIQYF.

V usage is TRBV11-2 and J usage is TRBJ1-1, with D perhaps TRBD1 (6 bases). The CDR3 totals 17 residues. CDR1 and CDR2 (germline): SGHAT, FQNNGV. V lost 6 bases, J lost 1 base, and 21 bases lay in between. The DNA for the CDR3 is TGTGCCAGCAGAAGTTCAAAGCTCGGACAGAAGAACACTGAAGCTTTCTTT. Its protein product is CASRSSKLGQKNTEAFF.

The chain uses TRBV10-2 and TRBJ2-2; 12 nucleotides agree with TRBD2. V shed 8 bases, J shed 5 bases, and the junction held 9 bases outside the gene matches. There are 16 residues in the CDR3. The germline V gene encodes CDR1 WSHSY and CDR2 SAAADI. CDR3 in amino acids: CASSVTSGGWTGELFF. The CDR3 coding sequence is TGCGCCAGCTCAGTGACTAGCGGGGGATGGACCGGGGAGCTGTTTTTT.

CDR3 region: CASSRRGGSGHEQFF. DNA for the CDR3: TGTGCCAGCAGTCGAAGGGGGGGATCAGGTCATGAGCAGTTCTTC. The J gene is TRBJ2-1, the V gene TRBV25-1; weak D call: TRBD2 (7 bases). Trimming shortened V by 5 bases and J by 8 bases, and 19 bases separated the two germline ends. CDR1 and CDR2 from the germline V gene are MGHDK and SYGVNS. This CDR3 spans 15 amino acids.

The gene calls are TRBV15 and TRBJ1-6; 10 bases align to TRBD1. The length of the CDR3 is 16 residues. Per germline, CDR1 LNHNV and CDR2 YYDKDF (reference sequence). V shed 9 bases, J shed 7 bases, and the junction held 12 bases outside the gene matches. Here the CDR3 reads CATGRGTGVTNSPLHF. CDR3 sequence (DNA): TGTGCCACGGGGCGGGGGACAGGGGTAACAAATTCACCCCTCCACTTT.

The chain employs TRBV4-1 and TRBJ1-1; 11 nucleotides agree with TRBD1. Germline CDR1 MGHRA, CDR2 YSYEKL. CDR3 length equals 15 residues. J lost 4 bases, V lost 3 bases, and 4 bases had no gene match. The DNA for the CDR3 is TGCGCCAGCAGCCAGTTCGGGACAGGGGGCACTGAAGCTTTCTTT. Its translation: CASSQFGTGGTEAFF.

The chain has TRBV5-5 and TRBJ2-5; TRBD2 matches 8 bases. The CDR3 sequence is 15 residues long. CDR1 and CDR2 from the germline V gene are SGHKS and YYEKEE (reference sequence). The V and J ends lost 2 bases and 6 bases, in that order; junction bases with no gene match: 9. The DNA of the CDR3 is TGTGCCAGCAGCTTTGGAAGCGGGAGTGTGCAGACCCAGTACTTC. It translates to CASSFGSGSVQTQYF. Complete variable domain (other parts from reference TRBV5-5 and TRBJ2-5): DAGVTQSPTHLIKTRGQQVTLRCSPISGHKSVSWYQQVLGQGPQFIFQYYEKEERGRGNFPDRFSARQFPNYSSELNVNALLLGDSALYLCASSFGSGSVQTQYFGPGTRLLVL.

The chain has TRBV18 and TRBJ2-1; no reliable D call. The V gene lost 1 base and the J gene lost 0 bases, with 7 bases spanning the gap. The CDR3 contains 15 residues. CDR1 is KGHSH and CDR2 is LQKENI in the germline V gene. The CDR3 DNA follows: TGTGCCAGCTCACCACAGGCGATCTCCTACAATGAGCAGTTCTTC. As protein: CASSPQAISYNEQFF.

V and J are TRBV6-1 and TRBJ2-7, with a tentative D call TRBD2 (6 bases). Germline CDR1 is MNHNS and CDR2 is SASEGT. V lost 4 bases, J lost 4 bases, and 11 bases lay in between. The length of the CDR3 is 13 residues. The CDR3 reads CASSGAGTYEQYF. The CDR3 DNA follows: TGTGCCAGCAGTGGGGCGGGGACTTACGAGCAGTACTTC.

A single count supports this clone. The chain couples TRBV21-1 to TRBJ2-1; the table's TRBD2 call for D was not verified on the DNA. TRBV21-1 is deemed a pseudogene. The CDR3 loop spans 18 amino acids. The CDR3 is CASSKRVAAGGAYNEQFF. In DNA form, the CDR3 reads TGTGCCAGCAGCAAAAGGGTCGCGGCGGGAGGTGCCTACAATGAGCAGTTCTTC.

V gene TRBV19 combines with J gene TRBJ1-1; 12 bases line up with TRBD1. CDR1 is LNHDA, CDR2 SQIVND, per germline (reference sequence). V lost 4 bases to trimming and J lost 8 bases; unmatched junction nucleotides: 5. This CDR3 comprises 14 residues. CDR3 region: CASSRGQGAREAFF. In nucleotides, the CDR3 is TGTGCCAGTAGTAGGGGACAGGGGGCGCGGGAAGCTTTCTTT.

The J gene is TRBJ2-1, the V gene TRBV6-5; 8 bases line up with TRBD2. The CDR3 runs to 15 residues. J was trimmed by 4 bases and V by 2 bases; bases with no gene match: 4. Germline V gene data show CDR1 as MNHEY and CDR2 as SVGAGI. The DNA of the CDR3 is TGTGCCAGCAGTTACGGCCCTAGCGGGTACAATGAGCAGTTCTTC. Protein sequence: CASSYGPSGYNEQFF.

The gene calls are TRBV5-1 and TRBJ2-7; TRBD2 agrees at 9 bases. The CDR3 totals 17 residues. The germline gives CDR1 SGHRS, CDR2 YFSETQ. Losses at the gene ends were 3 bases for V and 0 bases for J; bases not matched to a gene: 10. As DNA, the CDR3 is TGCGCCAGCAGCTCTCCGCGGGGGGGACTCACCTCCTACGAGCAGTACTTC. It translates to CASSSPRGGLTSYEQYF.

The V and J genes are TRBV10-2 and TRBJ1-4; D remains unclear. Germline-derived CDR1 and CDR2 are WSHSY and SAAADI. The CDR3 extends over 14 amino acids. Trimming removed 3 bases at V and 8 bases at J, with 13 bases between. CDR3: CASSDKVSGEKLFF. In DNA, the CDR3 is TGCGCCAGCAGTGATAAGGTTTCGGGGGAAAAACTGTTTTTT.

In this sample, this clone turned up once. The chain is built from TRBV9 and TRBJ1-5; D gene ambiguous. The V gene lost 4 bases and the J gene lost 7 bases, with 6 bases spanning the gap. Germline CDR1 is SGDLS and CDR2 is YYNGEE. The CDR3 is 11 amino acids. The chain's CDR3 is CASSPRQPQHF. The DNA of the CDR3 is TGTGCCAGCAGCCCCCGACAGCCCCAGCATTTT.

V and J are TRBV2 and TRBJ2-3; D might be TRBD1 (5 bases). The CDR3 sequence is 14 residues long. The germline V and J ends were trimmed by 4 bases and 1 base, with 9 bases remaining between them. Germline V gene data show CDR1 as SNHLY and CDR2 as FYNNEI. Here the CDR3 reads CASSGQHRTDTQYF. Written as DNA, the CDR3 is TGTGCCAGCAGTGGACAGCACCGCACAGATACGCAGTATTTT. Looking up the rest from reference TRBV2 and TRBJ2-3 gives the full variable domain: EPEVTQTPSHQVTQMGQEVILRCVPISNHLYFYWYRQILGQKVEFLVSFYNNEISEKSEIFDDQFSVERPDGSNFTLKIRSTKLEDSAMYFCASSGQHRTDTQYFGPGTRLTVL.

The genes are TRBV2 and TRBJ2-7; 7 bases are shared with TRBD2. From germline, CDR1 is SNHLY and CDR2 FYNNEI. V lost 1 base to trimming and J lost 6 bases; unmatched junction nucleotides: 6. The CDR3 has 14 amino acids. This CDR3 is CASSEGGSWSEQYF. CDR3 DNA sequence: TGTGCCAGCAGTGAAGGCGGGAGCTGGTCCGAGCAGTACTTC. The entire variable domain, with the rest obtained from reference TRBV2 and TRBJ2-7, is as follows: EPEVTQTPSHQVTQMGQEVILRCVPISNHLYFYWYRQILGQKVEFLVSFYNNEISEKSEIFDDQFSVERPDGSNFTLKIRSTKLEDSAMYFCASSEGGSWSEQYFGPGTRLTVT.

The chain links TRBV13 to TRBJ2-7, with TRBD2 as a possible D gene (5 bases). V shed 0 bases and J shed 4 bases, with 13 bases lying between them. The germline V gene has CDR1 PRHDT and CDR2 FYEKMQ (reference sequence). This CDR3 has 15 residues. CDR3 sequence (DNA): TGTGCCAGCAGCTTAGGTCGGGGTATAGGATACGAGCAGTACTTC. This gives the protein CASSLGRGIGYEQYF.

This rearrangement joins TRBV5-1 to TRBJ2-3; D is possibly TRBD2 (6 bases). The CDR3 consists of 16 residues. Germline CDR1 reads SGHRS; CDR2 reads YFSETQ. V was pared by 5 bases and J by 4 bases, with 20 bases between. As DNA, the CDR3 is TGCGCCAGCAGTGGTCGGGAGACTACCCCCGCAGATACGCAGTATTTT. It is translated as CASSGRETTPADTQYF.

The rearrangement links TRBV5-1 to TRBJ2-5; D ambiguous. Germline values: CDR1 SGHRS, CDR2 YFSETQ. The CDR3 consists of 12 residues. Trimming left V 8 bases short and J 1 base short, with 9 bases between. CDR3 nucleotides: TGCGCCAGTGCGGATCCCCAAGAGACCCAGTACTTC. As protein: CASADPQETQYF. The full variable domain, completed using reference TRBV5-1 and TRBJ2-5, is KAGVTQTPRYLIKTRGQQVTLSCSPISGHRSVSWYQQTPGQGLQFLFEYFSETQRNKGNFPGRFSGRQFSNSRSEMNVSTLELGDSALYLCASADPQETQYFGPGTRLLVL.